This T cell receptor beta chain was identified in a study of blood T cell repertoires in COVID-19. Profiled with immunoSEQ multiplex PCR; TCRdb holds only in-frame clones, not every one. This table holds 150,000 to 200,000 clones, 82% found once. Seattle participants joined during active infection and were tracked over time. The CDR3 covers 12 residues. V lost 4 bases to trimming and J lost 5 bases; unmatched junction nucleotides: 1. From germline, CDR1 is MDHEN and CDR2 SYDVKM. This rearrangement joins TRBV28 to TRBJ1-2; 7 positions match TRBD1. The sample was peripheral blood. The receptor comes from a woman aged 55-75 years with COVID-19, enrolled during active disease. CDR3: CASSYRGYGYTF. CDR3 in DNA: TGTGCCAGCAGTTACAGGGGATATGGCTACACCTTC.